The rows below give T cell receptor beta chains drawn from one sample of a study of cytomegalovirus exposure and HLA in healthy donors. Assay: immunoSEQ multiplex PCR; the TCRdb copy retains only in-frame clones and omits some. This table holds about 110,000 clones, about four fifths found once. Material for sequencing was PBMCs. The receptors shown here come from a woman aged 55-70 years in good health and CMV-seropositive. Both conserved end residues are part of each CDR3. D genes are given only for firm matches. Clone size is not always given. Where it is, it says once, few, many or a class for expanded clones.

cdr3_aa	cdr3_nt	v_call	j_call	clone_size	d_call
CASSVRDSENTEAFF	TGTGCCAGCAGTGTACGGGACAGCGAGAACACTGAAGCTTTCTTT	TRBV2	TRBJ1-1	-	TRBD1
CAWSVQTHAFF	TGTGCCTGGAGTGTACAAACCCATGCTTTCTTT	TRBV30	TRBJ1-1	-	-
CATSETGYNTEAFF	TGTGCCACAAGTGAAACAGGATATAACACTGAAGCTTTCTTT	TRBV10-3	TRBJ1-1	-	-
CASSEWGTGEGETQYF	TGTGCCAGCAGTGAATGGGGGACAGGGGAGGGGGAGACCCAGTACTTC	TRBV6-1	TRBJ2-5	-	TRBD1
CASSLGQGAEKLFF	TGTGCCAGCAGCCTTGGACAGGGTGCTGAAAAACTGTTTTTT	TRBV11-2	TRBJ1-4	-	TRBD1
CATAGAIPYEQFF	TGTGCCACCGCGGGAGCGATACCCTATGAGCAGTTCTTC	TRBV11-2	TRBJ2-1	-	TRBD2
CSALAGGNYNEQFF	TGCAGCGCCCTAGCGGGAGGAAACTACAATGAGCAGTTCTTC	TRBV29-1	TRBJ2-1	few	TRBD2
CASSLNPGQPQHF	TGTGCCAGCAGCTTAAACCCGGGGCAGCCCCAGCATTTT	TRBV7-6	TRBJ1-5	-	-
CASSLLAGGSNTGELFF	TGTGCCAGCAGCTTACTCGCGGGAGGCTCGAACACCGGGGAGCTGTTTTTT	TRBV11-3	TRBJ2-2	-	TRBD2
CASSFKQGPGNQPQHF	TGTGCCAGTAGCTTCAAACAGGGACCGGGCAATCAGCCCCAGCATTTT	TRBV19	TRBJ1-5	-	-
CAISDRGYAEAFF	TGTGCCATCTCGGACAGGGGGTATGCTGAAGCTTTCTTT	TRBV10-3	TRBJ1-1	-	TRBD1
CASSVRGLGHEQYF	TGTGCCAGCAGTGTCAGGGGTCTAGGCCACGAGCAGTACTTC	TRBV2	TRBJ2-7	-	-
CASSYFSSYEQYF	TGTGCCAGCAGTTACTTCTCCTCCTACGAGCAGTACTTC	TRBV6-5	TRBJ2-7	-	-
CASSLGQGKAGYEQYF	TGTGCCAGCAGCTTGGGACAGGGCAAAGCTGGCTACGAGCAGTACTTC	TRBV5-4	TRBJ2-7	-	TRBD1
CASSRGSRETQYF	TGCGCCAGCAGCCGAGGTAGTCGGGAGACCCAGTACTTC	TRBV5-1	TRBJ2-5	-	-
CAISESRWTGPEQYF	TGTGCCATCAGTGAGTCGAGATGGACAGGACCAGAGCAGTACTTC	TRBV10-3	TRBJ2-7	-	TRBD1
CASSLQGGNQPQHF	TGCGCCAGCAGCTTGCAGGGTGGCAATCAGCCCCAGCATTTT	TRBV5-1	TRBJ1-5	-	-
CASSLAGSSYNEQFF	TGTGCCAGCAGCTTAGCAGGGAGTTCCTACAATGAGCAGTTCTTC	TRBV7-9	TRBJ2-1	-	-
CASSLNRVGEQYF	TGTGCCAGCAGCTTAAACAGGGTTGGCGAGCAGTACTTC	TRBV7-3	TRBJ2-7	-	-
CASNMNGRAIETQYF	TGTGCCAGCAATATGAACGGGAGGGCCATAGAGACCCAGTACTTC	TRBV11-2	TRBJ2-5	-	TRBD2
CASSLWDRSSYEQYF	TGTGCCAGCAGCTTATGGGACAGGAGCTCCTACGAGCAGTACTTC	TRBV11-2	TRBJ2-7	-	TRBD1
CASSYRPADTQYF	TGTGCCAGCAGCTACCGACCAGCGGATACGCAGTATTTT	TRBV11-3	TRBJ2-3	-	-
CAWSDRPMNTEAFF	TGTGCCTGGAGTGACAGGCCCATGAACACTGAAGCTTTCTTT	TRBV30	TRBJ1-1	few	-
CSAKGQRNTEAFF	TGCAGCGCTAAAGGACAGAGGAACACTGAAGCTTTCTTT	TRBV29-1	TRBJ1-1	-	-
CASSKQGASYEQYF	TGTGCCAGCAGTAAACAGGGGGCCTCCTACGAGCAGTACTTC	TRBV28	TRBJ2-7	-	TRBD1
CASPQWVPGRLF	TGTGCCAGTCCACAATGGGTTCCAGGAAGACTCTTC	TRBV19	TRBJ2-1	once	-
CASSLDGQGVDEQYF	TGTGCCAGCAGCTTAGACGGGCAGGGGGTGGACGAGCAGTACTTC	TRBV7-2	TRBJ2-7	-	TRBD1
CASSGGAGFYEQYF	TGTGCCAGTAGTGGTGGGGCCGGGTTCTACGAGCAGTACTTC	TRBV19	TRBJ2-7	-	-
CASSLAGGTNTEAFF	TGCGCCAGCAGCTTGGCGGGGGGTACGAACACTGAAGCTTTCTTT	TRBV5-1	TRBJ1-1	-	-
CASSGGLAGPWEQYF	TGCGCCAGCAGTGGGGGACTAGCGGGACCTTGGGAGCAGTACTTC	TRBV10-2	TRBJ2-7	-	TRBD2
CASSPTSGTGSYGYTF	TGCGCCAGCAGCCCGACCTCCGGGACAGGGTCGTATGGCTACACCTTC	TRBV5-1	TRBJ1-2	-	TRBD1
CASSFAGREGRGDTQYF	TGTGCCAGCAGCTTTGCTGGGCGGGAGGGTCGCGGAGATACGCAGTATTTT	TRBV12-1	TRBJ2-3	-	-
CASVRGGNTDTQYF	TGTGCTAGTGTAAGAGGAGGGAACACAGATACGCAGTATTTT	TRBV12-5	TRBJ2-3	few	-
CATSTTSYNEQFF	TGTGCCACCAGCACAACTTCCTACAATGAGCAGTTCTTC	TRBV15	TRBJ2-1	-	-
CASSKQPGQKNTEAFF	TGTGCCAGTAGTAAACAGCCGGGACAGAAAAACACTGAAGCTTTCTTT	TRBV19	TRBJ1-1	-	TRBD1
CASSYSGGPADTQYF	TGTGCCAGCAGTTATTCCGGGGGGCCCGCAGATACGCAGTATTTT	TRBV6-5	TRBJ2-3	-	-
CASGGAGGGETQYF	TGTGCCAGCGGTGGGGCGGGAGGAGGGGAGACCCAGTACTTC	TRBV2	TRBJ2-5	-	TRBD2
CASSSRSGTGVGEQFF	TGCGCCAGCAGCTCGCGCTCTGGGACAGGGGTGGGTGAGCAGTTCTTC	TRBV5-1	TRBJ2-1	-	TRBD1
CSSSLSYNEQFF	TGTTCCAGCAGCCTCAGCTACAATGAGCAGTTCTTC	TRBV7-9	TRBJ2-1	-	-
CASSLGPRQGDMREQYF	TGCGCCAGCAGCTTGGGACCCCGACAGGGGGATATGCGCGAGCAGTACTTC	TRBV5-1	TRBJ2-7	-	TRBD1
CASSDPGTGGLRAGSEQFF	TGTGCCAGCAGTGACCCCGGGACAGGGGGTCTTAGGGCGGGTTCCGAGCAGTTCTTC	TRBV2	TRBJ2-1	-	TRBD1
CASSVQNNYGYTF	TGTGCCAGCAGTGTTCAGAATAACTATGGCTACACCTTC	TRBV2	TRBJ1-2	-	-
CATASMLAGDEQFF	TGTGCCACCGCTTCGATGCTAGCGGGAGATGAGCAGTTCTTC	TRBV11-2	TRBJ2-1	-	TRBD2
CASSPVYPGELFF	TGTGCCAGCAGTCCCGTTTATCCCGGGGAGCTGTTTTTT	TRBV6-5	TRBJ2-2	-	-
CASSLEAGPQPQHF	TGTGCCAGCAGCTTAGAAGCAGGGCCTCAGCCCCAGCATTTT	TRBV7-9	TRBJ1-5	few	-
CASSWSLGEEGYTF	TGCGCCAGCAGCTGGTCGTTGGGTGAGGAAGGCTACACCTTC	TRBV5-1	TRBJ1-2	few	-
CASSPLPPEFLYEQYF	TGTGCCAGCTCACCACTCCCACCGGAGTTCCTCTACGAGCAGTACTTC	TRBV18	TRBJ2-7	few	-
CASSEVAETYNEQFF	TGTGCCAGCAGTGAGGTAGCGGAGACCTACAATGAGCAGTTCTTC	TRBV6-1	TRBJ2-1	-	-
CSVEQGRYTDTQYF	TGCAGCGTTGAACAGGGGCGTTACACAGATACGCAGTATTTT	TRBV29-1	TRBJ2-3	-	-
CAWTPGLAGARAQYF	TGTGCCTGGACCCCCGGACTAGCGGGGGCCCGGGCGCAGTACTTC	TRBV30	TRBJ2-7	-	TRBD2
CASSFGLGGFEQYF	TGTGCCAGCAGCTTTGGTTTAGGGGGATTCGAGCAGTACTTC	TRBV5-6	TRBJ2-7	once	-
CSVAPGLASTDTQYF	TGCAGCGTTGCCCCGGGACTAGCGAGCACAGATACGCAGTATTTT	TRBV29-1	TRBJ2-3	-	TRBD2
CASSPRAGLTEAFF	TGTGCCAGCTCACCACGTGCGGGGCTGACTGAAGCTTTCTTT	TRBV18	TRBJ1-1	few	-